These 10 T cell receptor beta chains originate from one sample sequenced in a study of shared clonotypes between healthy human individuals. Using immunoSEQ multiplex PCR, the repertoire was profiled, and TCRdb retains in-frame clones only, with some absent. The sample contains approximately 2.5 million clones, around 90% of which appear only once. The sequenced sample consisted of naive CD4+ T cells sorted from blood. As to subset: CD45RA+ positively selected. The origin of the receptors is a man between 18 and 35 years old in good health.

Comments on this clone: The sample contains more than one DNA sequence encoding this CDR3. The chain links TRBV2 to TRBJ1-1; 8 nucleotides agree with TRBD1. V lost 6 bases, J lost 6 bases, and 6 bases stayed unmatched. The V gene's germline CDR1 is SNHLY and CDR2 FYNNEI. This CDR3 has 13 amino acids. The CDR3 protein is CASSDRGRAEAFF. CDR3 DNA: TGTGCCAGCAGCGACAGGGGACGGGCTGAAGCTTTCTTT. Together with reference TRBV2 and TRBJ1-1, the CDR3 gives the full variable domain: EPEVTQTPSHQVTQMGQEVILRCVPISNHLYFYWYRQILGQKVEFLVSFYNNEISEKSEIFDDQFSVERPDGSNFTLKIRSTKLEDSAMYFCASSDRGRAEAFFGQGTRLTVV.

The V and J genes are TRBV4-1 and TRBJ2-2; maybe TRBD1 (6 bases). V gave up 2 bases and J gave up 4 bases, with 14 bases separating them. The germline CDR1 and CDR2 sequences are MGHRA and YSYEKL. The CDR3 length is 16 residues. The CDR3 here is CASSQLQGPVTGELFF. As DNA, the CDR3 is TGCGCCAGCAGCCAATTACAGGGACCGGTCACCGGGGAGCTGTTTTTT.

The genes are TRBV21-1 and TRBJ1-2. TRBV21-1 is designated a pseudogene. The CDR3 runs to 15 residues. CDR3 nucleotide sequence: TGTGCCAGCCCCGGGGGGGGGAAGTCTCCGTCTGGCTACACCTTC. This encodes CASPGGGKSPSGYTF.

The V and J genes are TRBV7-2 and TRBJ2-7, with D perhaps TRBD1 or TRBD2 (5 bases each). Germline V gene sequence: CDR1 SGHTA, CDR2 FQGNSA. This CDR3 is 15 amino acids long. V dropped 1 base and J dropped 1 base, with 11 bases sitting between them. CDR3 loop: CASSLVAGTSYEQYF. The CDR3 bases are TGTGCCAGCAGCTTAGTTGCAGGGACGTCCTACGAGCAGTACTTC.

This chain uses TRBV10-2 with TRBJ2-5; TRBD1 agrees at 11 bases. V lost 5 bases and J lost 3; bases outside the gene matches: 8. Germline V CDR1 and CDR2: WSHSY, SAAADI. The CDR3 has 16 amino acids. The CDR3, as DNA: TGCGCCAGCAGTTATATCCCGGGACAGGGGGAAGAGACCCAGTACTTC. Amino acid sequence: CASSYIPGQGEETQYF.

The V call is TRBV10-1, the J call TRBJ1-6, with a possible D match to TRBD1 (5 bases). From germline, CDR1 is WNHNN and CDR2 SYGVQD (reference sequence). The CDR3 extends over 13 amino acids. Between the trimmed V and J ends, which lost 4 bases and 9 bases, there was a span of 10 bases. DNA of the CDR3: TGCGCCAGCAGTGCAGGGATACGTTCACCCCTCCACTTT. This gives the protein CASSAGIRSPLHF.

The CDR3 is CASSPLRGGPYEQYF. DNA of the CDR3: TGTGCCAGCTCACCACTGAGGGGGGGACCCTACGAGCAGTACTTC. The gene calls are TRBV18 and TRBJ2-7, with D maybe TRBD2 (7 bases). The ends were cut back, 1 base at V and 2 bases at J, with 12 bases in the middle. Looked up from germline, CDR1 is KGHSH and CDR2 is LQKENI. The CDR3 spans 15 residues.

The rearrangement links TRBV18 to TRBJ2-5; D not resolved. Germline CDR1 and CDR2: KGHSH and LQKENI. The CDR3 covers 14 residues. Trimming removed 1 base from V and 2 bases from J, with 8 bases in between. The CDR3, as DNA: TGTGCCAGCTCACCACGAAGTCTACAAGAGACCCAGTACTTC. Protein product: CASSPRSLQETQYF.

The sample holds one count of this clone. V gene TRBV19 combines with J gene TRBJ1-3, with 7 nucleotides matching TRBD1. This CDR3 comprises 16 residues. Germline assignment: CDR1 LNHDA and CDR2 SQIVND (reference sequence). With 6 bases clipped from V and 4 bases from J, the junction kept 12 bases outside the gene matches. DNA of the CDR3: TGTGCCAGTAGCCCCGTGACAGGGACTGGCGGAAACACCATATATTTT. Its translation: CASSPVTGTGGNTIYF.

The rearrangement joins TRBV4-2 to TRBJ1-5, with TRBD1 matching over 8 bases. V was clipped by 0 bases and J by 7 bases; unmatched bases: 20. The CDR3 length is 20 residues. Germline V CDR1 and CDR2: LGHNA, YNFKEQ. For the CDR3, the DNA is TGTGCCAGCAGCCAAGAAACAGACAGGGGATCTAGGATCCAGCTACAGCCCCAGCATTTT. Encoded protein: CASSQETDRGSRIQLQPQHF.